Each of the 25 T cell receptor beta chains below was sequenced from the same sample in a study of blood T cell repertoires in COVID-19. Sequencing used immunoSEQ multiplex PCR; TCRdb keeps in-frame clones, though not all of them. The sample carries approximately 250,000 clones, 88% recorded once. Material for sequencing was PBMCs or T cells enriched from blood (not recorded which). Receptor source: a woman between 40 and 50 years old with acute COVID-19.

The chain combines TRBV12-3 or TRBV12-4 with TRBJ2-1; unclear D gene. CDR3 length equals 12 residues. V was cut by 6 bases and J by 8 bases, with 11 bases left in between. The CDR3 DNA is TGTGCCAGCAGAACCAGAATCTATGAGCAGTTCTTC. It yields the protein CASRTRIYEQFF.

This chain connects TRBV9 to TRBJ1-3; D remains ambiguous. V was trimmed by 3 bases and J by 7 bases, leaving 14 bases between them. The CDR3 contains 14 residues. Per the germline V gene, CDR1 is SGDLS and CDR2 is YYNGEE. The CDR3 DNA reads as TGTGCCAGCAGCGGAGAACCTGGGAGGAACACCATATATTTT. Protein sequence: CASSGEPGRNTIYF.

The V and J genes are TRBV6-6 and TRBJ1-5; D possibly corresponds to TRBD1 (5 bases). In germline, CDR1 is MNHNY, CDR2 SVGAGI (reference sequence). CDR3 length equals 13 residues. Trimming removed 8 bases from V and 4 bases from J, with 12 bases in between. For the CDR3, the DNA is TGTGCCAGCCGGGGGGATTTGAATCAGCCCCAGCATTTT. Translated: CASRGDLNQPQHF.

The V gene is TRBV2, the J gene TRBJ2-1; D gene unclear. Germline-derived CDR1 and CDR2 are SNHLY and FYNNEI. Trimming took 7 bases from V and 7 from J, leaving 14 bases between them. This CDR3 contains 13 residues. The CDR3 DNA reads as TGTGCCAGCAATCAACCGGGTAGGAATGAGCAGTTCTTC. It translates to CASNQPGRNEQFF. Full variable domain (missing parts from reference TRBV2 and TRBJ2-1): EPEVTQTPSHQVTQMGQEVILRCVPISNHLYFYWYRQILGQKVEFLVSFYNNEISEKSEIFDDQFSVERPDGSNFTLKIRSTKLEDSAMYFCASNQPGRNEQFFGPGTRLTVL.

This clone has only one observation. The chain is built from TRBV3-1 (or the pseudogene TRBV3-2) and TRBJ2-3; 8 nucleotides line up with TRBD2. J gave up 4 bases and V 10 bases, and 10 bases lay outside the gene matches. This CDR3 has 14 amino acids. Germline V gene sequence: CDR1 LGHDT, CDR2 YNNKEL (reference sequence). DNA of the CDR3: TGTGCCACTGAACCAGCGGGAGTAGCAGATACGCAGTATTTT. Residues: CATEPAGVADTQYF.

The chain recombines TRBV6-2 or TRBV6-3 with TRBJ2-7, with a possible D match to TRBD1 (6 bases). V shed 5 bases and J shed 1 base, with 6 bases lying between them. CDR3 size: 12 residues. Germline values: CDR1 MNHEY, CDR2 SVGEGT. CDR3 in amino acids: CASSQGSYEQYV. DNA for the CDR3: TGTGCCAGCAGTCAGGGGTCCTACGAGCAGTACGTC.

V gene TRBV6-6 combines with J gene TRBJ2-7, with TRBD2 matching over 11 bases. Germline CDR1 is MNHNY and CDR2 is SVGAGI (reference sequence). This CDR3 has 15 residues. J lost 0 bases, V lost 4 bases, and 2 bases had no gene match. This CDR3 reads CASSFGTSGSYEQYV. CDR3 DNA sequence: TGTGCCAGCAGTTTCGGGACTAGCGGCTCCTACGAGCAGTACGTC.

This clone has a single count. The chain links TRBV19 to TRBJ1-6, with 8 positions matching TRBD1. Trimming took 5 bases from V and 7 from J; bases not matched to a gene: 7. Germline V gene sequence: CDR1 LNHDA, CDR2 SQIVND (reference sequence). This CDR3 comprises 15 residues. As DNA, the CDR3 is TGTGCCAGTAGTGTCGGACAGGGAAGCAATTCACCCCTCCACTTT. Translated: CASSVGQGSNSPLHF.

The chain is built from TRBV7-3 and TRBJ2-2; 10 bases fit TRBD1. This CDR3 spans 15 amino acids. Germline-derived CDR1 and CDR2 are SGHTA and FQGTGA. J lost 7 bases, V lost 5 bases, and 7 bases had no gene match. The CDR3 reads CASSATGGFGGELFF. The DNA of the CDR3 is TGTGCCAGCAGCGCGACAGGGGGCTTCGGCGGGGAGCTGTTTTTT.

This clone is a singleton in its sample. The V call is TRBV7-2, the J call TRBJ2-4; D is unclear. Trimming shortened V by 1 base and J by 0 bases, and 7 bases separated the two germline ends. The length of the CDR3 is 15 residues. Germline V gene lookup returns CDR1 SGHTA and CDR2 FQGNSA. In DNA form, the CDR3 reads TGTGCCAGCAGCTTAGAGCATTTAGCCAAAAACATTCAGTACTTC. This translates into CASSLEHLAKNIQYF.

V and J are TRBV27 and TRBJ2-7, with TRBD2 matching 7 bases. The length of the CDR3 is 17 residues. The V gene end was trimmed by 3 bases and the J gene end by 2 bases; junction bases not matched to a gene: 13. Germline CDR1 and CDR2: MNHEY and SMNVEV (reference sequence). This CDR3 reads CASSFDPGQRDPYEQYF. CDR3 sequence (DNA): TGTGCCAGCAGTTTCGATCCGGGTCAGCGGGACCCCTACGAGCAGTACTTC.

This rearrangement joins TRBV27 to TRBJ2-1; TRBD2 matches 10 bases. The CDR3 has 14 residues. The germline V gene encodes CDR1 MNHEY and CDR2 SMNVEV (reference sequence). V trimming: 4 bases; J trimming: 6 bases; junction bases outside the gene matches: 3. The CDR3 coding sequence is TGTGCCAGCAGTTATCTAGCGGGGGTCAATGAGCAGTTCTTC. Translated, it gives CASSYLAGVNEQFF.

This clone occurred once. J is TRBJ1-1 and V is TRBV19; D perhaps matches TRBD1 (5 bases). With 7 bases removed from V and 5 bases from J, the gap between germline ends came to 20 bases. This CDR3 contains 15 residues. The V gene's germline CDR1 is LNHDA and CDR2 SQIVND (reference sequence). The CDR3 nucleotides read TGTGCCAGTACCAACCCGGGGGGTAGAGAGACTGAAGCTTTCTTT. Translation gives CASTNPGGRETEAFF.

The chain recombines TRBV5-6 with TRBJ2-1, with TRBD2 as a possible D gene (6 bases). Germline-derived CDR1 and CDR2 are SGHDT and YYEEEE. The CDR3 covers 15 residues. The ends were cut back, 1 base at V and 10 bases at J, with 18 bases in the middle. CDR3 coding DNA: TGTGCCAGCAGCTTGTATGCGGCGGGGTCCCGGGAGCAGTTCTTC. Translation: CASSLYAAGSREQFF.

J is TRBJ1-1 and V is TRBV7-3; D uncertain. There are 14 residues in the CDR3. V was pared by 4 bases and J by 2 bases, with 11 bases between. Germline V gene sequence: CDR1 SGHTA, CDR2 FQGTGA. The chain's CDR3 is CASSSGWANTEAFF. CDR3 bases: TGTGCCAGCAGCTCCGGTTGGGCCAACACTGAAGCTTTCTTT.

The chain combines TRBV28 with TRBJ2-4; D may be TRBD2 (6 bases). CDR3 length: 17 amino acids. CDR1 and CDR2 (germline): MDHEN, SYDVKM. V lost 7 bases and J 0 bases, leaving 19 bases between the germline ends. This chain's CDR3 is CASKPAGRELAKNIQYF. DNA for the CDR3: TGTGCCAGCAAACCCGCTGGCCGGGAGCTAGCCAAAAACATTCAGTACTTC.

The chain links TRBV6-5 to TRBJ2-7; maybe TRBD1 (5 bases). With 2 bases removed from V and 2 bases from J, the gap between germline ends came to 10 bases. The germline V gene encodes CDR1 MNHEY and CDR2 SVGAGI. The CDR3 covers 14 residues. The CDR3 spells CASSYNRLAYEQYF. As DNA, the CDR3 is TGTGCCAGCAGTTACAACAGGCTAGCCTACGAGCAGTACTTC.

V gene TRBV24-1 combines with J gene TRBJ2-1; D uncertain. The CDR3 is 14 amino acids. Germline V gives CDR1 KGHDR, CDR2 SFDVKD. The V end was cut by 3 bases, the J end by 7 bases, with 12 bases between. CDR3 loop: CATSDPERRNEQFF. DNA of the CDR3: TGTGCCACCAGTGATCCCGAACGGCGGAATGAGCAGTTCTTC.

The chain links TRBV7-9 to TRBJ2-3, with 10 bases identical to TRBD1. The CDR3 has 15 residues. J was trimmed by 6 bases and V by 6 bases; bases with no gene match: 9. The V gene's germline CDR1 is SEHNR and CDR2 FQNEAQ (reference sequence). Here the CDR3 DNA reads TGTGCCAGCAGTTTTAGACAGGGGGCTGAGGATACGCAGTATTTT. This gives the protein CASSFRQGAEDTQYF.

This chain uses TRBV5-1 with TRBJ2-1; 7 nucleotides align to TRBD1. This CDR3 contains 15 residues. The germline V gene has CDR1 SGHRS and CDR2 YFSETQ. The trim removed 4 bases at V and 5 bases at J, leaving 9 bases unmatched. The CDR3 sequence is CASSAQGQRHNEQFF. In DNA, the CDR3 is TGCGCCAGCAGCGCCCAGGGACAGAGACACAATGAGCAGTTCTTC. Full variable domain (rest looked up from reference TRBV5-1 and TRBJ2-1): KAGVTQTPRYLIKTRGQQVTLSCSPISGHRSVSWYQQTPGQGLQFLFEYFSETQRNKGNFPGRFSGRQFSNSRSEMNVSTLELGDSALYLCASSAQGQRHNEQFFGPGTRLTVL.

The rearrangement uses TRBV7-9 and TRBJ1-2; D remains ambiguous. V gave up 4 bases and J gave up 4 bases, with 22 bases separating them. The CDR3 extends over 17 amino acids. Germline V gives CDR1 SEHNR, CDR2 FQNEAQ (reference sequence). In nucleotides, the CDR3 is TGTGCCAGCAGCTCCGCCTTAGATCCTAATCAATTCTATGGCTACACCTTC. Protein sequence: CASSSALDPNQFYGYTF.

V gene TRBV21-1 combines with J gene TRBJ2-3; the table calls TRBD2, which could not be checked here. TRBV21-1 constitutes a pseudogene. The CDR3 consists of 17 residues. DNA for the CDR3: TGTGCCAGCAGCTCTTCTGGGGGGGGCGAAGAGGGATATACGCAGTATTTT. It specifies CASSSSGGGEEGYTQYF.

This chain's CDR3 is CASSWTVSTEQFF. The CDR3 bases are TGTGCCAGCAGCTGGACAGTTTCCACCGAGCAGTTCTTC. This chain uses TRBV11-3 with TRBJ2-1, with a weak D call TRBD1 (6 bases). V was trimmed by 4 bases and J by 10 bases, leaving 14 bases between them. CDR1 and CDR2 from the germline V gene are SGHNT and YENEEA. The CDR3 loop spans 13 amino acids.

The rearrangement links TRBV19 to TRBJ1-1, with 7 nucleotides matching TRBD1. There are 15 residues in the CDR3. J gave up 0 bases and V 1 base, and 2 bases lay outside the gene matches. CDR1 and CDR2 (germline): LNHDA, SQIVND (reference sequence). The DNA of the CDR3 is TGTGCCAGTAGTATAGTAGGGACAGTGAACACTGAAGCTTTCTTT. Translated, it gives CASSIVGTVNTEAFF.

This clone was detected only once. For the CDR3, the DNA is TGTGCCACCAGTGATCACGGACAGGGTCGAGAGACCCAGTACTTC. It codes for CATSDHGQGRETQYF. The rearrangement uses TRBV24-1 and TRBJ2-5; 8 nucleotides align to TRBD1. The CDR3 consists of 15 residues. J lost 4 bases, V lost 3 bases, and 6 bases had no gene match. Germline assignment: CDR1 KGHDR and CDR2 SFDVKD.